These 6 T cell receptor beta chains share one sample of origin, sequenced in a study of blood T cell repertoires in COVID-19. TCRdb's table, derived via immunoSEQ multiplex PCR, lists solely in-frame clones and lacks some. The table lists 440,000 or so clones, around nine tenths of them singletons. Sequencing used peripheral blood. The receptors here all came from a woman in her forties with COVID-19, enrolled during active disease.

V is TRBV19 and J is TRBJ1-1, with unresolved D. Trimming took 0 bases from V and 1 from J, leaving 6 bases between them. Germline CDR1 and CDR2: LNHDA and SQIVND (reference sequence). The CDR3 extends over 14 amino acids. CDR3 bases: TGTGCCAGTAGTATAGACGGGGAGAACACTGAAGCTTTCTTT. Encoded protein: CASSIDGENTEAFF.

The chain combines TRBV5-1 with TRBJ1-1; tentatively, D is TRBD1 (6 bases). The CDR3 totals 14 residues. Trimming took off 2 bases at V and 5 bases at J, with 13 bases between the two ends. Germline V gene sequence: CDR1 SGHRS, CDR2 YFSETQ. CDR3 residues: CASSFWTEGTEAFF. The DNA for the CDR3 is TGCGCCAGCAGCTTCTGGACAGAAGGAACTGAAGCTTTCTTT.

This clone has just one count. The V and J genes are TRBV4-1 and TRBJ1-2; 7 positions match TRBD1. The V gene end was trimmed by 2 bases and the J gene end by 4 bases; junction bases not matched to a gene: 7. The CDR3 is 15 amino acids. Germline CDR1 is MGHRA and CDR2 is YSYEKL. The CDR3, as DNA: TGCGCCAGCAGCCAACCTGGGACAGCCCTCTATGGCTACACCTTC. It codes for CASSQPGTALYGYTF.

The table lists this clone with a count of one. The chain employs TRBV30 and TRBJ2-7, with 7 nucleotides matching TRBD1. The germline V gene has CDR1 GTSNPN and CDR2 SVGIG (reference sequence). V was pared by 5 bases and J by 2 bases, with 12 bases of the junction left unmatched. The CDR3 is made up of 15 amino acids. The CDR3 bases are TGTGCCTGGTTTCCCCGGGACAGAAAAACCTACGAGCAGTACTTC. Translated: CAWFPRDRKTYEQYF.

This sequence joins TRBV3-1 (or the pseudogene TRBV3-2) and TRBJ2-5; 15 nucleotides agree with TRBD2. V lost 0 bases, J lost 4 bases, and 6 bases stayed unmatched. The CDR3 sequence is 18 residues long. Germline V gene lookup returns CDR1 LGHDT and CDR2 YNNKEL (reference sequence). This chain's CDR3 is CASSQERTSGRAGETQYF. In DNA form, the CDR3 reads TGTGCCAGCAGCCAAGAGAGGACTAGCGGGAGGGCCGGAGAGACCCAGTACTTC.

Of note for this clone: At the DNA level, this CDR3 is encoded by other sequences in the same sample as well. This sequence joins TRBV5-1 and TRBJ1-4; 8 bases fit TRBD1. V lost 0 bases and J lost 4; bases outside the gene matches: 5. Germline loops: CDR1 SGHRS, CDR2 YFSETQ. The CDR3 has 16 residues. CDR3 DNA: TGCGCCAGCAGCTTGGCCGGGACAGGCGGTAATGAAAAACTGTTTTTT. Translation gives CASSLAGTGGNEKLFF.